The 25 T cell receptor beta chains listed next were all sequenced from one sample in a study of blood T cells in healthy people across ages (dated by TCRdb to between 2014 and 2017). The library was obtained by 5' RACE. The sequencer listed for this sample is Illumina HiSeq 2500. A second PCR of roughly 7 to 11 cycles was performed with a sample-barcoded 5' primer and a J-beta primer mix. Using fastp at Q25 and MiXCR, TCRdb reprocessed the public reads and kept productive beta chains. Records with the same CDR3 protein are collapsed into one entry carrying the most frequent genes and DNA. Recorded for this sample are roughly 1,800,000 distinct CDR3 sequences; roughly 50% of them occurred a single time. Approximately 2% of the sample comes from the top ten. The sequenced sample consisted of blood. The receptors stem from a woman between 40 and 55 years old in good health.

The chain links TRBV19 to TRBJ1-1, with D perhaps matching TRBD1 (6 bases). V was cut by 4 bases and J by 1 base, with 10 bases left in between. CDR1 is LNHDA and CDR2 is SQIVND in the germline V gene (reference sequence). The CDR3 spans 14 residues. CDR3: CASSTGQWNTEAFF. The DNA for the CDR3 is TGTGCCAGTAGTACAGGACAGTGGAACACTGAAGCTTTCTTT.

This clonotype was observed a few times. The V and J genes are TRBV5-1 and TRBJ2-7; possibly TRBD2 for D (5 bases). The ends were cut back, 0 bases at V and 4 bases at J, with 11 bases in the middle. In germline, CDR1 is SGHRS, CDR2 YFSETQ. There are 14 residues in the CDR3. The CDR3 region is CASSLAPRDYEQYF. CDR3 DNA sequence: TGCGCCAGCAGCTTGGCACCTCGGGATTACGAGCAGTACTTC. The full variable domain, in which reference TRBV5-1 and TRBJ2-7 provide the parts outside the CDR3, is KAGVTQTPRYLIKTRGQQVTLSCSPISGHRSVSWYQQTPGQGLQFLFEYFSETQRNKGNFPGRFSGRQFSNSRSEMNVSTLELGDSALYLCASSLAPRDYEQYFGPGTRLTVT.

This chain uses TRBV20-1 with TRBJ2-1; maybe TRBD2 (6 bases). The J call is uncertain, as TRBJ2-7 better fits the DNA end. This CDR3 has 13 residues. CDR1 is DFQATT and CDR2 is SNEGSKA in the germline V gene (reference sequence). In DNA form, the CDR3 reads TGCAGTGCTAACGGGGACTCCTACAATGAGCAGTACTTC. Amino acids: CSANGDSYNEQYF.

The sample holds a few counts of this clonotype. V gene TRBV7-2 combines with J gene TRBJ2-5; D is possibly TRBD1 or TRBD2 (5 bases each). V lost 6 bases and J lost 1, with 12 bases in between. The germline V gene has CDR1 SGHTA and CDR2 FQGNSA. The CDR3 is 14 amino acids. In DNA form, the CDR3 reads TGTGCCAGCAGGAGGGGAAGTGGCCAAGAGACCCAGTACTTC. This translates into CASRRGSGQETQYF. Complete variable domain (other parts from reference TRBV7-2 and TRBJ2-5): GAGVSQSPSNKVTEKGKDVELRCDPISGHTALYWYRQSLGQGLEFLIYFQGNSAPDKSGLPSDRFSAERTGGSVSTLTIQRTQQEDSAVYLCASRRGSGQETQYFGPGTRLLVL.

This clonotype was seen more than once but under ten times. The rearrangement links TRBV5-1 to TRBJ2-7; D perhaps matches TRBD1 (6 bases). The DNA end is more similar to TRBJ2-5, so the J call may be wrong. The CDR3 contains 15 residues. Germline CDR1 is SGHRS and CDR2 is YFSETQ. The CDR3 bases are TGCGCCAGCAGCTTCCGACAGGCCGCAGGGGAGACCCAGTACTTC. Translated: CASSFRQAAGETQYF.

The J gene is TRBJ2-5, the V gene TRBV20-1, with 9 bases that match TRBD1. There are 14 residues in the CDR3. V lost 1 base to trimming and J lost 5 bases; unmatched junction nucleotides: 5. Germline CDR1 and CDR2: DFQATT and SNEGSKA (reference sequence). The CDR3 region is CSARGGTGKETQYF. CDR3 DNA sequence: TGCAGTGCTAGAGGGGGGACAGGGAAGGAGACCCAGTACTTC.

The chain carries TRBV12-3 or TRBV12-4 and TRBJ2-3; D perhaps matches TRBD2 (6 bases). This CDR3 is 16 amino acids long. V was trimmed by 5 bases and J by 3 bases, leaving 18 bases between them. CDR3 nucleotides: TGTGCCAGCAGTCAAAGACTAGGCCGTCCGACAGATACGCAGTATTTT. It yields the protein CASSQRLGRPTDTQYF.

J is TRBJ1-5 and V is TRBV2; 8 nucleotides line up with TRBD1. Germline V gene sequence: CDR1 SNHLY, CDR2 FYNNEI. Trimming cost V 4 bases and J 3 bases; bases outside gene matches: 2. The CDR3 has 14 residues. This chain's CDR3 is CASSGQGLNQPQHF. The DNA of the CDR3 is TGTGCCAGCAGTGGACAGGGGCTCAATCAGCCCCAGCATTTT.

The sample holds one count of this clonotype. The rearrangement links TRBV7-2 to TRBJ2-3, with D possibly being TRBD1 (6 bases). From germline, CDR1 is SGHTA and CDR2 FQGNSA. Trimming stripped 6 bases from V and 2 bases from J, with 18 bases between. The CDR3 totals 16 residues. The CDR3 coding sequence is TGTGCCAGCAGGCGACAGTCGACAGGCCTCACAGATACGCAGTATTTT. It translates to CASRRQSTGLTDTQYF. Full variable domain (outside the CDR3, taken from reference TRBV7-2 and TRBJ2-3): GAGVSQSPSNKVTEKGKDVELRCDPISGHTALYWYRQSLGQGLEFLIYFQGNSAPDKSGLPSDRFSAERTGGSVSTLTIQRTQQEDSAVYLCASRRQSTGLTDTQYFGPGTRLTVL.

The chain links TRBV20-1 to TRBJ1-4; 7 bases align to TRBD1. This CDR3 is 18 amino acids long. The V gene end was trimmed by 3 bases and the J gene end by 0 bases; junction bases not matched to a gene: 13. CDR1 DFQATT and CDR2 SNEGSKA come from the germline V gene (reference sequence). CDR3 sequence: CSASPDKGAPPTNEKLFF. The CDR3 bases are TGCAGTGCTAGCCCCGACAAGGGGGCCCCACCAACTAATGAAAAACTGTTTTTT.

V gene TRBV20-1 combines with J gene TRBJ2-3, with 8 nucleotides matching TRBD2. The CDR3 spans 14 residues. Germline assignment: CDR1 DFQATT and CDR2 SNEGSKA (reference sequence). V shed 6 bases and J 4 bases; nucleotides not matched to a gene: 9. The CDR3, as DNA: TGCAGTGCGGGGGGCGGGGGGTTCGCAGATACGCAGTATTTT. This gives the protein CSAGGGGFADTQYF.

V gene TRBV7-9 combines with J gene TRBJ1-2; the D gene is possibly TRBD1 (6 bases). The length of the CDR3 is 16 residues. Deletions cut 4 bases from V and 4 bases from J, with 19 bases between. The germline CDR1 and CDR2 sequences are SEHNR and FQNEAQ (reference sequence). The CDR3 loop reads CASSSGRGAVGYGYTF. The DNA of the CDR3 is TGTGCCAGCAGCTCCGGGAGGGGGGCTGTGGGCTATGGCTACACCTTC.

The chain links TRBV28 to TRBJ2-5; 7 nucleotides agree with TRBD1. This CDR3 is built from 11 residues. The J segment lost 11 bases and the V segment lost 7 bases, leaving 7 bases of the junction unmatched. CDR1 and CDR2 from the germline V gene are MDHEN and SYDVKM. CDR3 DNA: TGTGCCAGCAACAGGGGCAATGAGCAGTACTTC. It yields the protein CASNRGNEQYF. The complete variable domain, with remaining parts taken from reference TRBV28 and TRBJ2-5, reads DVKVTQSSRYLVKRTGEKVFLECVQDMDHENMFWYRQDPGLGLRLIYFSYDVKMKEKGDIPEGYSVSREKKERFSLILESASTNQTSMYLCASNRGNEQYFGPGTRLLVL.

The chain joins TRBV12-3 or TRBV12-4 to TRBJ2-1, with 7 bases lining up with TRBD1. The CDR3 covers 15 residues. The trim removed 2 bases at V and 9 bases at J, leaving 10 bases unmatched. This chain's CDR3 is CASSLMQGVGTEQFF. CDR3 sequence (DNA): TGTGCCAGCAGTTTAATGCAGGGGGTAGGTACTGAGCAGTTCTTC.

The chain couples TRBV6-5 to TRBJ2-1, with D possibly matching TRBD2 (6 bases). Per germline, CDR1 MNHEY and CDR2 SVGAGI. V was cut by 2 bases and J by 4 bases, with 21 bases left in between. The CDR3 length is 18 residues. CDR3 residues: CASSYGRGVAGPYNEQFF. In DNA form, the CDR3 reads TGTGCCAGCAGTTACGGTCGCGGGGTAGCTGGGCCTTACAATGAGCAGTTCTTC.

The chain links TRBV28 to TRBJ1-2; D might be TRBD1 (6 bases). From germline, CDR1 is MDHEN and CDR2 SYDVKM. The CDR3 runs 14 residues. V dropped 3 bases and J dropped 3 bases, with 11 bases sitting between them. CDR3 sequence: CASSFTQGYYGYTF. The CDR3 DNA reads TGTGCCAGCAGTTTCACACAGGGCTACTATGGCTACACCTTC.

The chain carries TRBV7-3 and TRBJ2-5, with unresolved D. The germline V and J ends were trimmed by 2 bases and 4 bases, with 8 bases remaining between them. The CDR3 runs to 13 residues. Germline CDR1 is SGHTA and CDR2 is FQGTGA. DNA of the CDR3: TGTGCCAGCAGCTTACTACCCTCAGAGACCCAGTACTTC. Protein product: CASSLLPSETQYF.

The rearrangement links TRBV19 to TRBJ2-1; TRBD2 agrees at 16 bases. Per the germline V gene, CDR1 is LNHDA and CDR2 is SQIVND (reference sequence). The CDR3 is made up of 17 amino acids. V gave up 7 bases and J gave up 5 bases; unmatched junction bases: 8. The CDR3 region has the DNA TGTGCCAGTAAATGGGGGACTAGCGGGGGGGCCAACAATGAGCAGTTCTTC. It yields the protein CASKWGTSGGANNEQFF.

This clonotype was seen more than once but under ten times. CDR3 sequence reads: CSVITGQSSYEQYF. CDR3 in DNA: TGCAGCGTGATTACGGGACAGAGCTCCTACGAGCAGTACTTC. The rearrangement uses TRBV29-1 and TRBJ2-7, with 7 bases lining up with TRBD1. V was pared by 6 bases and J by 0 bases, with 8 bases of the junction left unmatched. CDR3 length: 14 residues. From germline, CDR1 is SQVTM and CDR2 ANQGSEA.

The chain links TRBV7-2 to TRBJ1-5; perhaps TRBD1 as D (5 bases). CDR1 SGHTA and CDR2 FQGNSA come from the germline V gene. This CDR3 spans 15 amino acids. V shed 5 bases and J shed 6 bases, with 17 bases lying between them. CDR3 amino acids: CASSPRGASGQPQHF. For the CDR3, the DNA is TGTGCCAGCAGCCCGAGGGGTGCTTCGGGTCAGCCCCAGCATTTT.

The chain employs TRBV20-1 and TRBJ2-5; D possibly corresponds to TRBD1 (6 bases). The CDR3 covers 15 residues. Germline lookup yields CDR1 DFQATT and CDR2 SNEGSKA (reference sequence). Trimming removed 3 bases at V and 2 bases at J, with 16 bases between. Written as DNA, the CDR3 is TGCAGTGCTAGTTTACCCGGGACATTTCAAGAGACCCAGTACTTC. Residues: CSASLPGTFQETQYF.

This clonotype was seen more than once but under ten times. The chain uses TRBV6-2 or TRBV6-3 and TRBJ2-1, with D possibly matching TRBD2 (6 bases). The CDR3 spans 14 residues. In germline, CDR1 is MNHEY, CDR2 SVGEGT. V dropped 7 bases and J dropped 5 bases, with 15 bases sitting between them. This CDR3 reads CASTRAGPNNEQFF. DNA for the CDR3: TGTGCCAGCACCCGGGCGGGACCTAACAATGAGCAGTTCTTC.

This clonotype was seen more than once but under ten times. CDR3 protein: CASALAGSYNEQFF. Here the CDR3 DNA reads TGTGCCAGCGCATTAGCGGGGTCCTACAATGAGCAGTTCTTC. This chain uses TRBV6-5 with TRBJ2-1; 8 nucleotides agree with TRBD2. The germline CDR1 and CDR2 sequences are MNHEY and SVGAGI. The ends lost 8 bases at V and 1 base at J; junction bases unmatched: 4. This CDR3 is 14 amino acids long.

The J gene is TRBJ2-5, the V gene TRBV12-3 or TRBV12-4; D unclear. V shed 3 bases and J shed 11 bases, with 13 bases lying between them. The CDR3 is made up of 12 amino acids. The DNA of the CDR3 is TGTGCCAGCAGTTTCAACTTTGGTGAGCAGTACTTC. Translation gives CASSFNFGEQYF.

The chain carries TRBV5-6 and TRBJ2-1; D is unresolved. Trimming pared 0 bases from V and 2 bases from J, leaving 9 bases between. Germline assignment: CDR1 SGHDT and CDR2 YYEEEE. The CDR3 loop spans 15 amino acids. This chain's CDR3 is CASSLELPAYNEQFF. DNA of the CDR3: TGTGCCAGCAGCTTGGAACTCCCCGCCTACAATGAGCAGTTCTTC.